The rows below give T cell receptor beta chains drawn from one sample of a study of vaccination effects on CD4 cells after COVID-19. Clones were sequenced by immunoSEQ multiplex PCR, and TCRdb holds only the in-frame ones, with some missing. The sample gives fewer than 35,000 clones, 70% of which show up once; under 4% is in the top ten. No cognate antigen is known for these TCRs. The sample in question was CD4+ T cells from PBMCs cultured without peptide, obtained before COVID-19 vaccination. Every receptor here comes from a human donor who received a COVID-19 vaccine. Both conserved end residues are part of each CDR3.

len,j_gene,v_gene,CDR3aa
19,TRBJ2-1,TRBV5-1,CASSLELAGRGKNYNEQFF
15,TRBJ2-7,TRBV25-1,CASSEPGQGDYEQYF
18,TRBJ2-6,TRBV19,CASKLSSQGIAGANVLTF
13,TRBJ1-2,TRBV5-1,CASSDDGSYGYTF
15,TRBJ1-6,TRBV6-5,CASSYGADVSSPLHF
13,TRBJ1-1,TRBV5-1,CASSVAMNTEAFF
14,TRBJ2-5,TRBV24-1,CATSELGGQETQYF
15,TRBJ1-2,TRBV19,CASALVGGNYYGYTF
12,TRBJ2-1,TRBV10-3,CAISESEGQQFF
15,TRBJ2-3,TRBV19,CASSTAGLPTDTQYF
15,TRBJ1-1,TRBV5-1,CASSLVQGSGTEAFF
19,TRBJ2-2,TRBV27,CASRVHHRGRRPVTGELFF
17,TRBJ1-5,TRBV7-4,CASSLKKGADSNQPQHF
17,TRBJ2-1,TRBV7-9,CASSLVFGGQGNNEQFF
14,TRBJ2-1,TRBV3-1/TRBV3-2,CASSSNLNTNEQFF
14,TRBJ1-6,TRBV7-9,CASSLVSTGSPLHF
17,TRBJ1-5,TRBV19,CASSMDSGTGYNQPQHF
16,TRBJ1-2,TRBV6-4,CASSDTGQGANYGYTF
15,TRBJ2-1,TRBV5-1,CASSLLAGVSNEQFF
16,TRBJ2-7,TRBV7-9,CASSLVGRGPPYEQYF
14,TRBJ2-3,TRBV6-4,CASSDGGSTDTQYF
16,TRBJ2-5,TRBV5-1,CASSLEFRQGTETQYF
15,TRBJ2-7,TRBV5-4,CASSPGTVRRYEQYF
14,TRBJ1-6,TRBV10-1,CASSEAEMRSPLHF
18,TRBJ1-2,TRBV19,CASSILYIGRDKDYGYTF
16,TRBJ1-1,TRBV7-9,CASSLWNRARSTEAFF
11,TRBJ1-6,TRBV6-5,CASRRDSPLHF
16,TRBJ1-2,TRBV5-1,CASSLGGFGQGHGYTF
17,TRBJ2-3,TRBV10-2,CASSEKTSGGPTDTQYF
14,TRBJ1-2,TRBV18,CASSPTPDRAGYTF
14,TRBJ1-1,TRBV11-2,CASSRGRMNTEAFF
16,TRBJ1-4,TRBV3-1/TRBV3-2,CASSQGSRSGNEKLFF
16,TRBJ1-3,TRBV7-6,CASSLGQAYSGNTIYF
16,TRBJ2-7,TRBV3-1/TRBV3-2,CASSPILPGLASTQYF
12,TRBJ2-7,TRBV10-3,CAIQGAAYEQYF
13,TRBJ2-7,TRBV6-2/TRBV6-3,CASSKLDSYEQYF
15,TRBJ2-7,TRBV5-1,CASSFSQQGTYEQYF